This T cell receptor (beta chain) was identified during a study of T cell repertoires in cytomegalovirus infection. Across the whole study: Use of recently identified HLA-C-restricted and well-studied HLA-B-restricted CMV epitopes was part of the study. CMV infection together with matching HLA type was indicated by public TCR beta signatures.

MiXCR, run by TCRdb on the reads, gives a single entry per CDR3 protein. This sample has approximately 730,000 distinct CDR3 sequences, with around 29% found just once. In the case of this clonotype: What it binds is unknown.

The study's findings and limits: HLA-C-restricted CMV clonotypes gave the most frequent clonotype in two of eight donors. Cumulative public TCR beta family frequency identified CMV carriers with the relevant HLA.

Trimming took 0 bases from V and 8 from J, leaving 7 bases between them. Germline assignment: CDR1 MNHEY and CDR2 SVGAGI. The CDR3 has 13 residues. This specimen was cultured CD8+ T cells from PBMCs, taken from culture after CMV antigen stimulation. The receptor comes from a human donor in good health (CMV status not recorded). Some clones in this sample may be carry-over from other donors' samples. The rearrangement joins TRBV6-5 to TRBJ1-4; perhaps TRBD1 as D (5 bases). The CDR3 nucleotides are TGTGCCAGCAGTTACTCGGGGCTCGAAAAACTGTTTTTT. This translates into CASSYSGLEKLFF.